This T cell receptor beta chain was sequenced during a study of cytomegalovirus exposure and HLA in healthy donors. As concerns this clone: Antigen specificity is unknown.

The PCR contained 60 Vbeta and 13 Jbeta primers. TCRdb's table, derived via immunoSEQ multiplex PCR, lists solely in-frame clones and lacks some. Its listing shows about 30,000 clones. Study-level results: A list of around 150 TCR beta chains associated with cytomegalovirus was given. An Asian-associated ancestry cluster reportedly showed fewer N-insertions than the approximately 630-donor mean in a later analysis. Indistinguishable V segments, including TRBV6-2 and TRBV6-3, were excluded. Later, an analysis showed that TCR beta chains associated with HLA were more clonally expanded than others that were equally common.

The V and J ends lost 2 bases and 12 bases, in that order; junction bases with no gene match: 10. The CDR3 runs to 14 residues. CDR1 is GTSNPN, CDR2 SVGIG, per germline (reference sequence). Material: PBMCs. V and J are TRBV30 and TRBJ2-1; 10 bases are shared with TRBD1. The TCR was taken from a female donor in good health and CMV-seronegative. CDR3 region: CAWSTSRDRGLQFF. The CDR3 coding sequence is TGTGCCTGGAGTACGTCCCGGGACAGGGGACTGCAGTTCTTC.